The 5 T cell receptor beta chains given below trace back to one sample, sequenced in a study of cytomegalovirus exposure and HLA in healthy donors. The PCR ran on 60 Vbeta and 13 Jbeta primers. The table came from immunoSEQ multiplex PCR; TCRdb's copy has only in-frame clones and leaves some out. The data contain about 180,000 clones, roughly 77% of them singletons. The sample taken for sequencing was PBMCs. These receptors were taken from a woman aged 25-40 years in good health and CMV-seronegative.

The chain links TRBV30 to TRBJ2-6; D possibly corresponds to TRBD1 (6 bases). V was clipped by 8 bases and J by 0 bases, with 17 bases between them. CDR3 size: 16 residues. Germline V gives CDR1 GTSNPN, CDR2 SVGIG (reference sequence). CDR3: CAGSGTPSSGANVLTF. Here the CDR3 DNA reads TGTGCCGGCTCCGGGACACCTAGCTCTGGGGCCAACGTCCTGACTTTC.

The genes are TRBV5-1 and TRBJ2-1; 7 bases agree with TRBD2. Germline V gives CDR1 SGHRS, CDR2 YFSETQ. J lost 2 bases, V lost 4 bases, and 9 bases had no gene match. The CDR3 spans 16 residues. The CDR3 region is CASSPGEGRPYNEQFF. CDR3 DNA sequence: TGCGCCAGCAGCCCGGGGGAGGGCCGCCCCTACAATGAGCAGTTCTTC.

V is TRBV19 and J is TRBJ2-5, with TRBD1 matching over 12 bases. Germline trimming cut 6 bases from V and 7 bases from J; bases unmatched to any gene: 9. This CDR3 spans 15 amino acids. In germline, CDR1 is LNHDA, CDR2 SQIVND (reference sequence). CDR3 nucleotide sequence: TGTGCCAGTAGCCCCATGGGACAGGGGGCCGGGACCCAGTACTTC. This translates into CASSPMGQGAGTQYF. Drawing the rest from reference TRBV19 and TRBJ2-5, the complete variable domain is DGGITQSPKYLFRKEGQNVTLSCEQNLNHDAMYWYRQDPGQGLRLIYYSQIVNDFQKGDIAEGYSVSREKKESFPLTVTSAQKNPTAFYLCASSPMGQGAGTQYFGPGTRLLVL.

The rearrangement uses TRBV18 and TRBJ2-3, with a weak D call TRBD2 (6 bases). The CDR3 runs 14 residues. The V and J ends lost 5 bases and 3 bases respectively, with 12 bases between them. Looked up from germline, CDR1 is KGHSH and CDR2 is LQKENI. The DNA of the CDR3 is TGTGCCAGCTCAGAAACCGGGGGTACAGATACGCAGTATTTT. This sequence encodes CASSETGGTDTQYF.

The chain couples TRBV2 to TRBJ2-7, with 8 bases aligning to TRBD1. Germline trimming cut 6 bases from V and 2 bases from J; bases unmatched to any gene: 9. This CDR3 comprises 15 residues. From germline, CDR1 is SNHLY and CDR2 FYNNEI. The CDR3 protein is CASRLIGTGAYEQYF. The CDR3 nucleotides are TGTGCCAGCAGACTTATAGGGACAGGCGCCTACGAGCAGTACTTC.